This T cell receptor beta chain is drawn from a study of blood T cell repertoires in COVID-19. Sequencing used immunoSEQ multiplex PCR; TCRdb keeps in-frame clones, though not all of them. The table has 50,000 to 60,000 clones, nearly 85% seen once. The CDR3 runs to 15 residues. CDR1 and CDR2 from the germline V gene are GTSNPN and SVGIG (reference sequence). Between the trimmed V and J ends, which lost 3 bases and 2 bases, there was a span of 16 bases. This clone occurred a few times. The clonotype originates from a man aged 40-50 years with acute or convalescent COVID-19. The sample was peripheral blood. The rearrangement uses TRBV30 and TRBJ1-1; a weak D match, TRBD1 (5 bases). Here the CDR3 DNA reads TGTGCCTGGAGCGCACAGGCCCGTAGAAACACTGAAGCTTTCTTT. It is translated as CAWSAQARRNTEAFF.